This TCR beta chain was retrieved from a study of patients and donors after allogeneic stem cell transplantation. Germline V gene lookup returns CDR1 SGHNT and CDR2 YENEEA. Trimming cost V 4 bases and J 4 bases; bases outside gene matches: 7. The CDR3 contains 16 residues. MiXCR, run by TCRdb on the RT-PCR reads, gives a single entry per CDR3 protein. Here the sample spans 200,000 to 250,000 distinct CDR3 sequences, about 14% being singletons. The receptor was derived from a human donor who was either an allogeneic HSCT recipient or a stem cell or donor lymphocyte infusion donor (not recorded which). It is not recorded whose cells these are; they may come from a transplant donor. V and J are TRBV11-3 and TRBJ2-3, with 11 bases lining up with TRBD1. What was sequenced was blood, either unsorted or a sorted T cell fraction (not recorded which). CDR3 bases: TGTGCCAGCAGCTCACGGACAGGGGGCCTCGCAGATACGCAGTATTTT. Translated: CASSSRTGGLADTQYF.